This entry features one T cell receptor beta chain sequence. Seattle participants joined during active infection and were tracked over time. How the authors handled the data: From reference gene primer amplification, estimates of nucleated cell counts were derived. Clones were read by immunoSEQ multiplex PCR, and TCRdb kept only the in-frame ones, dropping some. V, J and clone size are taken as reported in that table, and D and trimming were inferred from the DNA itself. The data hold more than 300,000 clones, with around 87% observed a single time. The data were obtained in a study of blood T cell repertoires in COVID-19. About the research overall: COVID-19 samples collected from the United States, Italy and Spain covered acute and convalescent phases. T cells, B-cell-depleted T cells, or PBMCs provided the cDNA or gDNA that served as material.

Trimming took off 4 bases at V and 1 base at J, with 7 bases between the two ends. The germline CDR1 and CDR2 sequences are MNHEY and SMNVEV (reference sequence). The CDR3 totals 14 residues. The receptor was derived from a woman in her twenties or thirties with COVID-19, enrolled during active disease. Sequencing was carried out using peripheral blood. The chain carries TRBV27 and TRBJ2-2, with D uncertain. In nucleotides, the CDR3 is TGTGCCAGCAGTTCCCTAGGGAACACCGGGGAGCTGTTTTTT. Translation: CASSSLGNTGELFF.